A selection of T cell receptor beta chains follows, all from one sample in a study of cytomegalovirus exposure and HLA in healthy donors. Clones were read by immunoSEQ multiplex PCR, and TCRdb kept only the in-frame ones, dropping some. The sample includes roughly 150,000 clones, roughly 84% of them seen just once. Sequenced sample: PBMCs. These receptors were obtained from a young woman in good health and CMV-seronegative. Each CDR3 is given with its conserved first and last residue. D genes are given only for firm matches. Some rows have no size entry. The others give once, few or many, or a class for an expanded clone.

d_call: -
cdr3_length: 11
j_call: TRBJ2-3
clone_size: many
v_call: TRBV2
cdr3_nt: TGTGCCGGCTCCCCCTGGGATACGCAGTATTTT
cdr3_aa: CAGSPWDTQYF

d_call: -
cdr3_length: 14
j_call: TRBJ1-2
clone_size: -
v_call: TRBV6-5
cdr3_nt: TGTGCCAGCACCCTCCGTGAGGGCATCTATGGCTACACCTTC
cdr3_aa: CASTLREGIYGYTF

d_call: TRBD2
cdr3_length: 22
j_call: TRBJ2-1
clone_size: -
v_call: TRBV15
cdr3_nt: TGTGCCACCAGCAGCGGGACTAGCGGGAGGGGCTACCCCATGGGCCTTTACAATGAGCAGTTCTTC
cdr3_aa: CATSSGTSGRGYPMGLYNEQFF

d_call: -
cdr3_length: 15
j_call: TRBJ1-1
clone_size: -
v_call: TRBV9
cdr3_nt: TGTGCCAGCAGCATCCCAGGAACAGGGCCCCCTGAAGCTTTCTTT
cdr3_aa: CASSIPGTGPPEAFF

d_call: -
cdr3_length: 15
j_call: TRBJ2-7
clone_size: -
v_call: TRBV27
cdr3_nt: TGTGCCAGCAAGGGAGGACGTGCCCCTCCCTACGAGCAGTACTTC
cdr3_aa: CASKGGRAPPYEQYF

d_call: TRBD1
cdr3_length: 15
j_call: TRBJ2-3
clone_size: -
v_call: TRBV5-5
cdr3_nt: TGTGCCAGCAGCCTGCGGGACAGGGGAACAGATACGCAGTATTTT
cdr3_aa: CASSLRDRGTDTQYF

d_call: TRBD2
cdr3_length: 13
j_call: TRBJ2-7
clone_size: -
v_call: TRBV6-5
cdr3_nt: TGTGCCAGCAGTCTCAATCTCGGGAGGGAGCAGTACTTC
cdr3_aa: CASSLNLGREQYF

d_call: TRBD1
cdr3_length: 14
j_call: TRBJ2-7
clone_size: -
v_call: TRBV27
cdr3_nt: TGTGCCAGCAGCGGGACAGGGGTATCCTACGAGCAGTACTTC
cdr3_aa: CASSGTGVSYEQYF

d_call: TRBD1
cdr3_length: 14
j_call: TRBJ1-5
clone_size: -
v_call: TRBV4-3
cdr3_nt: TGCGCCAGCAGCTTGGACAGGTTTGGTCAGCCCCAGCATTTT
cdr3_aa: CASSLDRFGQPQHF

d_call: -
cdr3_length: 16
j_call: TRBJ2-2
clone_size: -
v_call: TRBV9
cdr3_nt: TGTGCCAGCAGCGGGGGCCCCTGGTCAGTCGCCGGGGAGCTGTTTTTT
cdr3_aa: CASSGGPWSVAGELFF

d_call: TRBD1
cdr3_length: 15
j_call: TRBJ1-2
clone_size: once
v_call: TRBV7-8
cdr3_nt: TGTGCCAGCAGCTCGCCGGGACAGGGGGCTAGTGGCTACACCTTC
cdr3_aa: CASSSPGQGASGYTF

d_call: TRBD1
cdr3_length: 15
j_call: TRBJ1-1
clone_size: -
v_call: TRBV10-3
cdr3_nt: TGTGCCATCAGGGGGCAGGGGGCTACTGGCACTGAAGCTTTCTTT
cdr3_aa: CAIRGQGATGTEAFF

d_call: -
cdr3_length: 10
j_call: TRBJ1-1
clone_size: -
v_call: TRBV20-1
cdr3_nt: TGCAGTGCTAGCGTCGCTGAAGCTTTCTTT
cdr3_aa: CSASVAEAFF

d_call: -
cdr3_length: 13
j_call: TRBJ2-1
clone_size: -
v_call: TRBV30
cdr3_nt: TGTGCCTGGAGTGTGGGCCTACACAATGAGCAGTTCTTC
cdr3_aa: CAWSVGLHNEQFF

d_call: TRBD2
cdr3_length: 15
j_call: TRBJ2-1
clone_size: -
v_call: TRBV27
cdr3_nt: TGTGCCAGCAGTTTAGGCGGGAGCTCCTACAATGAGCAGTTCTTC
cdr3_aa: CASSLGGSSYNEQFF

d_call: TRBD1
cdr3_length: 16
j_call: TRBJ2-7
clone_size: -
v_call: TRBV7-2
cdr3_nt: TGTGCCAGCAGCTTAGCGCCGCCAGGGGGCTACGACGAGCAGTACTTC
cdr3_aa: CASSLAPPGGYDEQYF

d_call: TRBD1
cdr3_length: 13
j_call: TRBJ1-1
clone_size: -
v_call: TRBV29-1
cdr3_nt: TGCAGCGCCTTGGGACAGGGGATGGCTGAAGCTTTCTTT
cdr3_aa: CSALGQGMAEAFF

d_call: -
cdr3_length: 14
j_call: TRBJ1-2
clone_size: once
v_call: TRBV28
cdr3_nt: TGTGCCAGCACCTTGGGGGCGGGTAACTATGGCTACACCTTC
cdr3_aa: CASTLGAGNYGYTF

d_call: TRBD2
cdr3_length: 16
j_call: TRBJ2-1
clone_size: -
v_call: TRBV11-2
cdr3_nt: TGTGCCAGCAAAGCGGGGGGGCTCCTACTCTACAATGAGCAGTTCTTC
cdr3_aa: CASKAGGLLLYNEQFF

d_call: TRBD1
cdr3_length: 13
j_call: TRBJ2-2
clone_size: -
v_call: TRBV7-7
cdr3_nt: TGTGCTAGCAGCTTGAGACAGGGTCGAGAGCTGTTTTTT
cdr3_aa: CASSLRQGRELFF

d_call: -
cdr3_length: 14
j_call: TRBJ2-7
clone_size: -
v_call: TRBV7-9
cdr3_nt: TGTTCCAGCAGCTTGGAGGGGGCGATGGGCGAGCAGTACTTC
cdr3_aa: CSSSLEGAMGEQYF

d_call: -
cdr3_length: 16
j_call: TRBJ1-3
clone_size: -
v_call: TRBV21-1
cdr3_nt: TGTGCCAGCAGCAAAGGTACAAGTCCCTCTGGAAACACCATATATTTT
cdr3_aa: CASSKGTSPSGNTIYF

d_call: -
cdr3_length: 16
j_call: TRBJ2-7
clone_size: -
v_call: TRBV6-6
cdr3_nt: TGTGCCAGCAGTTCACGGCCGGGAGAGGTAGCGCTCGAGCAGTACTTC
cdr3_aa: CASSSRPGEVALEQYF

d_call: TRBD1
cdr3_length: 13
j_call: TRBJ1-2
clone_size: -
v_call: TRBV30
cdr3_nt: TGTGCCTGGAGTTCCGGGACAGGCGTAGGCTACACCTTC
cdr3_aa: CAWSSGTGVGYTF

d_call: -
cdr3_length: 15
j_call: TRBJ1-1
clone_size: -
v_call: TRBV4-3
cdr3_nt: TGCGCCAGCAGCCAAGATCACGGGTTGTGGACTGAAGCTTTCTTT
cdr3_aa: CASSQDHGLWTEAFF

d_call: -
cdr3_length: 14
j_call: TRBJ2-1
clone_size: -
v_call: TRBV30
cdr3_nt: TGTGCCTGGAGTGTAGGACTCTGGAGCAATGAGCAGTTCTTC
cdr3_aa: CAWSVGLWSNEQFF

d_call: TRBD2
cdr3_length: 17
j_call: TRBJ2-1
clone_size: few
v_call: TRBV28
cdr3_nt: TGTGCCAGCAGTTTGGGGGGGACTAGCGTAATAGGTAATGAGCAGTTCTTC
cdr3_aa: CASSLGGTSVIGNEQFF

d_call: TRBD1
cdr3_length: 13
j_call: TRBJ1-1
clone_size: -
v_call: TRBV29-1
cdr3_nt: TGCAGCGGGAGACAGGGGATGAACACTGAAGCTTTCTTT
cdr3_aa: CSGRQGMNTEAFF

d_call: TRBD1
cdr3_length: 17
j_call: TRBJ2-4
clone_size: -
v_call: TRBV5-1
cdr3_nt: TGCGCCAGCAGCCTACGGGACAGCCCGCTTCAGGGGAACATTCAGTACTTC
cdr3_aa: CASSLRDSPLQGNIQYF

d_call: -
cdr3_length: 14
j_call: TRBJ2-7
clone_size: -
v_call: TRBV28
cdr3_nt: TGTGCCAGCCTCGGAGCGGGCCGTTCCTACGAGCAGTACTTC
cdr3_aa: CASLGAGRSYEQYF

d_call: -
cdr3_length: 13
j_call: TRBJ2-1
clone_size: -
v_call: TRBV7-2
cdr3_nt: TGTGCCAGCAGCTTAGAATTGTGGGGGGGCGGGTTCTTC
cdr3_aa: CASSLELWGGGFF

d_call: -
cdr3_length: 16
j_call: TRBJ1-2
clone_size: -
v_call: TRBV5-1
cdr3_nt: TGCGCCAGCAGCTTGTCCGGACGGGCGGAGGGACATGGCTACACCTTC
cdr3_aa: CASSLSGRAEGHGYTF